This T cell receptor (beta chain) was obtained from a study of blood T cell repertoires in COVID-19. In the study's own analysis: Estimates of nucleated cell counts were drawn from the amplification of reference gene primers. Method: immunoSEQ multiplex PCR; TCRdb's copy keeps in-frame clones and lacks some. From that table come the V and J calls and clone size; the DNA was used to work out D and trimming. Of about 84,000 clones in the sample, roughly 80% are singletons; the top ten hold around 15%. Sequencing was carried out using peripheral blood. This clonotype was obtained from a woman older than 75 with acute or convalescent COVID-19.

The CDR3 protein is CASSDTRGAYNEQFF. In DNA form, the CDR3 reads TGTGCCAGCAGTGATACGCGGGGGGCCTACAATGAGCAGTTCTTC. The J gene is TRBJ2-1, the V gene TRBV2; 8 positions agree with TRBD2. The V and J ends lost 3 bases and 2 bases, in that order; junction bases with no gene match: 3. CDR3 length: 15 amino acids. CDR1 is SNHLY, CDR2 FYNNEI, per germline.